These 19 T cell receptor beta chains were all obtained from the same sample, sequenced in a study of identical twins. MiXCR, run by TCRdb on the 5' RACE reads, gives a single entry per CDR3 protein. Of more than 650,000 distinct CDR3 sequences in the sample, around 6% were seen once. The sequenced material came from naive T cells sorted from blood. All receptors derive from a man between 18 and 35 years old in good health.

This chain joins TRBV7-9 and TRBJ2-1; 8 bases are shared with TRBD1. The CDR3 consists of 15 residues. Germline assignment: CDR1 SEHNR and CDR2 FQNEAQ (reference sequence). The V and J ends lost 0 bases and 5 bases, in that order; junction bases with no gene match: 3. The CDR3 spells CASSLADRVHNEQFF. CDR3 in DNA: TGTGCCAGCAGCTTAGCGGACAGGGTTCACAATGAGCAGTTCTTC.

The sample holds many counts of this clonotype. The gene calls are TRBV20-1 and TRBJ2-7; TRBD2 matches 10 bases. In germline, CDR1 is DFQATT, CDR2 SNEGSKA (reference sequence). This CDR3 spans 11 amino acids. CDR3 in DNA: TGCAGCTCTAGCGGGAGTTACGAGCAGTACTTC. As protein: CSSSGSYEQYF.

A few counts support this clonotype. This rearrangement joins TRBV4-1 to TRBJ2-1; D possibly corresponds to TRBD2 (6 bases). The CDR3 runs 13 residues. V was trimmed by 8 bases and J by 10 bases, leaving 18 bases between them. CDR1 and CDR2 from the germline V gene are MGHRA and YSYEKL. The CDR3 sequence is CASEHQEGHEQFF. The CDR3 coding sequence is TGCGCCAGCGAACATCAGGAGGGGCACGAGCAGTTCTTC.

Many counts were recorded for this clonotype. V and J are TRBV7-8 and TRBJ1-6; D not resolved. The germline gives CDR1 SGHVS, CDR2 FQNEAQ. Trimming stripped 3 bases from V and 7 bases from J, with 7 bases between. The CDR3 runs to 13 residues. The CDR3 loop is CASSFQQNSPLHF. The CDR3 region has the DNA TGTGCCAGCAGCTTTCAACAGAATTCACCCCTCCACTTT.

The CDR3 DNA reads as TGTGCCAGTTCTCTGGGGATAGTTCCTACGCAGTATTTT. This translates into CASSLGIVPTQYF. J is TRBJ2-3 and V is TRBV19; D gene ambiguous. Deletions cut 8 bases from V and 8 bases from J, with 17 bases between. There are 13 residues in the CDR3. From germline, CDR1 is LNHDA and CDR2 SQIVND (reference sequence). Complete variable domain (other parts from reference TRBV19 and TRBJ2-3): DGGITQSPKYLFRKEGQNVTLSCEQNLNHDAMYWYRQDPGQGLRLIYYSQIVNDFQKGDIAEGYSVSREKKESFPLTVTSAQKNPTAFYLCASSLGIVPTQYFGPGTRLTVL.

This clonotype was picked up many times. This chain uses TRBV10-3 with TRBJ2-1, with 10 bases fitting TRBD2. Losses at the gene ends were 1 base for V and 6 bases for J; bases not matched to a gene: 3. Germline assignment: CDR1 ENHRY and CDR2 SYGVKD. The CDR3 is made up of 15 amino acids. CDR3 bases: TGTGCCATCAGTGAGTGGAGCGGGAGGGCCAATGAGCAGTTCTTC. Translated, it gives CAISEWSGRANEQFF.

The rearrangement links TRBV7-2 to TRBJ1-1; no firm D call. The CDR3 has 17 residues. The V end was cut by 1 base, the J end by 0 bases, with 15 bases between. Germline V CDR1 and CDR2: SGHTA, FQGNSA. The DNA of the CDR3 is TGTGCCAGCAGCTTAGGCCCTCAGGTTAACTTGAACACTGAAGCTTTCTTT. Amino acids: CASSLGPQVNLNTEAFF.

This clonotype was detected a few times. The CDR3 protein is CASSQDLTLAGGSYEQYF. The CDR3 DNA follows: TGCGCCAGCAGCCAAGACTTAACACTAGCGGGAGGTTCCTACGAGCAGTACTTC. This chain links TRBV4-3 with TRBJ2-7; TRBD2 matches at 12 bases. This CDR3 contains 18 residues. Germline V gives CDR1 LGHNA, CDR2 YSLEER. Germline trimming cut 0 bases from V and 1 base from J; bases unmatched to any gene: 7.

This clonotype was counted at least ten times. The CDR3 region is CASSRRLAYEQYV. The CDR3 region has the DNA TGTGCCAGTAGTAGAAGACTAGCCTACGAGCAGTACGTC. V is TRBV19 and J is TRBJ2-7, with a weak D call TRBD2 (6 bases). The CDR3 loop spans 13 amino acids. V was shortened by 4 bases and J by 2 bases, with 9 bases between the two germline ends. Looked up from germline, CDR1 is LNHDA and CDR2 is SQIVND (reference sequence).

The rearrangement joins TRBV11-2 to TRBJ1-2; TRBD1 matches at 7 bases. Germline assignment: CDR1 SGHAT and CDR2 FQNNGV. This CDR3 spans 15 amino acids. Trimming took 3 bases from V and 8 from J; bases not matched to a gene: 12. The chain's CDR3 is CASSFLRQGRTGYTF. The CDR3 bases are TGTGCCAGCAGCTTCCTACGACAGGGACGCACGGGCTACACCTTC.

The chain employs TRBV28 and TRBJ2-2; possibly TRBD2 for D (5 bases). V lost 10 bases and J 5 bases, leaving 11 bases between the germline ends. Germline loops: CDR1 MDHEN, CDR2 SYDVKM. This CDR3 comprises 12 residues. The CDR3 DNA reads as TGTGCCACCCAACGGGAAACCGGGGAGCTGTTTTTT. It encodes CATQRETGELFF.

This clonotype was observed a few times. The rearrangement joins TRBV7-2 to TRBJ2-2; no reliable D call. Trimming removed 7 bases at V and 4 bases at J, with 13 bases between. Germline CDR1 and CDR2: SGHTA and FQGNSA. The CDR3 sequence is 14 residues long. The DNA for the CDR3 is TGTGCCAGCATCCTCATGCGAGCCACCGGGGAGCTGTTTTTT. The encoded protein is CASILMRATGELFF.

The sample holds many counts of this clonotype. The chain carries TRBV12-3 or TRBV12-4 and TRBJ2-4, with 9 bases aligning to TRBD1. The CDR3 is made up of 18 amino acids. J was trimmed by 1 base and V by 1 base; bases with no gene match: 8. The CDR3 here is CASSLETGGYRAKNIQYF. In DNA form, the CDR3 reads TGTGCCAGCAGTTTAGAGACAGGGGGATATCGGGCCAAAAACATTCAGTACTTC.

The chain carries TRBV20-1 and TRBJ1-4; 7 positions agree with TRBD1. Trimming at V came to 3 bases and at J to 5 bases, leaving 6 bases not matched to a gene. Germline-derived CDR1 and CDR2 are DFQATT and SNEGSKA (reference sequence). The CDR3 is 14 residues long. In DNA form, the CDR3 reads TGCAGTGCTAGCAGAAGGGGGCGGAATGAAAAACTGTTTTTT. This encodes CSASRRGRNEKLFF.

This clonotype has ten or more counts. V and J are TRBV6-1 and TRBJ2-1; D is uncertain. This CDR3 has 13 residues. The ends were cut back, 1 base at V and 10 bases at J, with 11 bases in the middle. Germline V CDR1 and CDR2: MNHNS, SASEGT. The DNA of the CDR3 is TGTGCCAGCAGTGAAGGTTGGTTGGGGGAGCAGTTCTTC. It codes for CASSEGWLGEQFF.

This clonotype was counted at least ten times. V gene TRBV9 combines with J gene TRBJ2-1; D may be TRBD2 (6 bases). Germline V lookup: CDR1 SGDLS, CDR2 YYNGEE. Trimming left V 0 bases short and J 4 bases short, with 11 bases between. The CDR3 sequence is 15 residues long. The CDR3 nucleotides read TGTGCCAGCAGCGTAGACAGCGGGCCTTACAATGAGCAGTTCTTC. This sequence encodes CASSVDSGPYNEQFF.

This clonotype came up many times. The chain links TRBV28 to TRBJ2-2, with D uncertain. V lost 5 bases and J lost 1, with 14 bases in between. Germline V gene sequence: CDR1 MDHEN, CDR2 SYDVKM. The CDR3 has 16 amino acids. CDR3 bases: TGTGCCAGCAGTACCCGGGTTCGGAGGAACACCGGGGAGCTGTTTTTT. Encoded protein: CASSTRVRRNTGELFF. The full variable domain, its missing parts supplied by reference TRBV28 and TRBJ2-2, is DVKVTQSSRYLVKRTGEKVFLECVQDMDHENMFWYRQDPGLGLRLIYFSYDVKMKEKGDIPEGYSVSREKKERFSLILESASTNQTSMYLCASSTRVRRNTGELFFGEGSRLTVL.

This sequence joins TRBV20-1 and TRBJ2-7; 11 bases line up with TRBD2. Trimming removed 4 bases from V and 0 bases from J; junction bases left unmatched: 8. In germline, CDR1 is DFQATT, CDR2 SNEGSKA (reference sequence). The length of the CDR3 is 16 residues. The DNA for the CDR3 is TGCAGTGCTACCGGGACTAGCGGATACAGCTCCTACGAGCAGTACTTC. It codes for CSATGTSGYSSYEQYF.

This clonotype has only a few counts. This sequence joins TRBV7-2 and TRBJ2-3; D ambiguous. Trimming stripped 2 bases from V and 1 base from J, with 13 bases between. This CDR3 spans 16 amino acids. Looked up from germline, CDR1 is SGHTA and CDR2 is FQGNSA. The CDR3 region has the DNA TGTGCCAGCAGCTTAATTCTAGGCAGCCGCACAGATACGCAGTATTTT. Amino acid sequence: CASSLILGSRTDTQYF.